This TCR beta chain was documented in a study of control samples from healthy donors and cancer patients (dated by TCRdb to between 2020 and 2021). A word on this clone: Its antigen remains undetermined. Per-base qualities were not stored, and no clone one base away is much larger.

Libraries were made using the immunoSEQ multiplex PCR assay. Drawn from immuneACCESS, this table holds only the in-frame rearrangements with V and J called that TCRdb kept. Clones are partly lost; checked studies trace under half to an unresolved V gene and leave the rest unexplained. Recorded for this sample are more than 95,000 clones; 93% of them occurred a single time. The ten top clones hold about 2.5% of the sample. V is shortened by 0 bases, J by 4 bases, and the region joining them spans 11 bases. According to the germline V gene, CDR1 reads SGDLS and CDR2 reads YYNGEE. The CDR3 starts with the cysteine, ends with the phenylalanine, and has 16 residues. Only the CDR3 DNA stays, 48 bases, in frame from base 1.

The sequence joins TRBV9 to TRBJ2-6; possibly the D gene is TRBD1, per 5 matching bases. The sample consisted of blood. The sequence was collected from a man aged 30 to 45 in good health. The sequenced DNA: TGTGCCAGCAGCGTAGCATTAGGGGTGGGGGCCAACGTCCTGACTTTC. It translates to CASSVALGVGANVLTF. Here the CDR3 is joined to the reference TRBV9 and TRBJ2-6 genes, and the full variable domain is: DSGVTQTPKHLITATGQRVTLRCSPRSGDLSVYWYQQSLDQGLQFLIQYYNGEERAKGNILERFSAQQFPDLHSELNLSSLELGDSALYFCASSVALGVGANVLTFGAGSRLTVL.